A single sample gave rise to the 27 T cell receptor beta chains below, sequenced in a study of PD-L1 blockade in urothelial cancer. Time point described: pretreatment peripheral blood. The table came from immunoSEQ multiplex PCR; TCRdb's copy has only in-frame clones and leaves some out. The top ten hold about 15% of the sample, which has about 72,000 clones, approximately 86% seen once. The specimen comprised PBMCs, sampled around atezolizumab (anti-PD-L1) treatment. These receptors all come from a man in his 60s with urothelial cancer.

The chain couples TRBV29-1 to TRBJ2-1; the D gene is possibly TRBD2 (5 bases). CDR3 length equals 12 residues. Germline loops: CDR1 SQVTM, CDR2 ANQGSEA. V lost 4 bases and J lost 7, with 11 bases in between. The CDR3 loop is CSVGSTGNEQFF. CDR3 bases: TGCAGCGTTGGCAGCACGGGGAATGAGCAGTTCTTC.

The V call is TRBV7-8, the J call TRBJ2-6; D is undetermined. Deletions cut 4 bases from V and 0 bases from J, with 7 bases between. Germline assignment: CDR1 SGHVS and CDR2 FQNEAQ. The CDR3 is made up of 15 amino acids. CDR3 sequence: CASSYGHSGANVLTF. CDR3 nucleotides: TGTGCCAGCAGCTATGGGCACTCTGGGGCCAACGTCCTGACTTTC.

The chain carries TRBV7-9 and TRBJ2-7, with 8 bases aligning to TRBD1. CDR3 size: 14 residues. J lost 0 bases, V lost 4 bases, and 2 bases had no gene match. CDR1 is SEHNR and CDR2 is FQNEAQ in the germline V gene (reference sequence). CDR3: CASSSGQVSYEQYF. The CDR3 nucleotides read TGTGCCAGCAGCTCGGGACAGGTCTCCTACGAGCAGTACTTC.

This clone appeared once. One end of the junction is discordant with germline, which a read error may explain. CDR3 sequence reads: CASSLGDRGAVNSF. CDR3 coding DNA: TGCGCCAGCAGCTTGGGGGACAGGGGGGCTGTAAATTCCTTC. The chain links TRBV5-1 to TRBJ1-2; TRBD1 matches at 11 bases. The CDR3 is 14 amino acids. Germline lookup yields CDR1 SGHRS and CDR2 YFSETQ. The full variable domain, rest sourced from reference TRBV5-1 and TRBJ1-2, is KAGVTQTPRYLIKTRGQQVTLSCSPISGHRSVSWYQQTPGQGLQFLFEYFSETQRNKGNFPGRFSGRQFSNSRSEMNVSTLELGDSALYLCASSLGDRGAVNSFGSGTRLTVV.

The gene calls are TRBV7-9 and TRBJ2-3, with D perhaps matching TRBD2 (5 bases). V was cut by 5 bases and J by 4 bases, with 10 bases left in between. This CDR3 has 13 amino acids. Germline V CDR1 and CDR2: SEHNR, FQNEAQ (reference sequence). The CDR3 loop reads CASSPHGADTQYF. CDR3 in DNA: TGTGCCAGCAGCCCTCACGGGGCAGATACGCAGTATTTT.

The chain couples TRBV7-9 to TRBJ2-1; TRBD1 matches 7 bases. V lost 4 bases, J lost 5 bases, and 2 bases stayed unmatched. Germline V CDR1 and CDR2: SEHNR, FQNEAQ (reference sequence). This CDR3 is 13 amino acids long. CDR3 coding DNA: TGTGCCAGCAGCTGGACAGGCCACAATGAGCAGTTCTTC. Its protein is CASSWTGHNEQFF.

This chain uses TRBV18 with TRBJ1-3; 7 bases are shared with TRBD1. The CDR3 runs to 17 residues. Germline-derived CDR1 and CDR2 are KGHSH and LQKENI. V dropped 3 bases and J dropped 0; count of bases not matched to a gene: 8. This CDR3 is CASSPRQGESSGNTIYF. For the CDR3, the DNA is TGTGCCAGCTCACCCAGACAGGGAGAGAGCTCTGGAAACACCATATATTTT.

This clone occurred once. This chain links TRBV6-1 with TRBJ1-3, with a possible D match to TRBD1 (5 bases). The length of the CDR3 is 14 residues. Looked up from germline, CDR1 is MNHNS and CDR2 is SASEGT. Trimming took off 3 bases at V and 0 bases at J, with 6 bases between the two ends. CDR3 amino acids: CASSEGGSGNTIYF. CDR3 DNA sequence: TGTGCCAGCAGTGAGGGGGGCTCTGGAAACACCATATATTTT.

V and J are TRBV14 and TRBJ2-3; the match to TRBD2 covers 10 bases. Germline assignment: CDR1 SGHDN and CDR2 FVKESK. The CDR3 is made up of 17 amino acids. V dropped 0 bases and J dropped 0; count of bases not matched to a gene: 3. In DNA form, the CDR3 reads TGTGCCAGCAGCCAAGATCTAGCGGGGGAGAGCACAGATACGCAGTATTTT. This gives the protein CASSQDLAGESTDTQYF.

This clone appeared a single time. The rearrangement joins TRBV30 to TRBJ2-5, with a tentative D call TRBD2 (5 bases). With 0 bases removed from V and 0 bases from J, the gap between germline ends came to 8 bases. CDR1 and CDR2 (germline): GTSNPN, SVGIG (reference sequence). CDR3 length: 14 amino acids. DNA of the CDR3: TGTGCCTGGAGTGTTACGGGGAACCAAGAGACCCAGTACTTC. Amino acid sequence: CAWSVTGNQETQYF.

The chain combines TRBV10-3 with TRBJ1-2; 7 bases align to TRBD1. The CDR3 extends over 13 amino acids. The germline V gene encodes CDR1 ENHRY and CDR2 SYGVKD. The V and J ends lost 1 base and 10 bases, in that order; junction bases with no gene match: 6. The CDR3: CAISEWGDSDYTF. Here the CDR3 DNA reads TGTGCCATCAGTGAGTGGGGGGACAGTGACTACACCTTC.

To note about this clone: Other DNA sequences within the sample encode an identical CDR3. This rearrangement joins TRBV29-1 to TRBJ1-2, with 10 bases lining up with TRBD1. The length of the CDR3 is 12 residues. The J segment lost 3 bases and the V segment lost 6 bases, leaving 1 base of the junction unmatched. The germline gives CDR1 SQVTM, CDR2 ANQGSEA. The CDR3 here is CSVGTGDYGYTF. The DNA for the CDR3 is TGCAGCGTAGGGACAGGGGACTATGGCTACACCTTC. The full variable domain, completed using reference TRBV29-1 and TRBJ1-2, is SAVISQKPSRDICQRGTSLTIQCQVDSQVTMMFWYRQQPGQSLTLIATANQGSEATYESGFVIDKFPISRPNLTFSTLTVSNMSPEDSSIYLCSVGTGDYGYTFGSGTRLTVV.

The chain couples TRBV29-1 to TRBJ2-7; possible D gene TRBD1, 6 bases. CDR3 size: 14 residues. V was cut by 4 bases and J by 4 bases, with 17 bases left in between. Germline CDR1 reads SQVTM; CDR2 reads ANQGSEA. Written as DNA, the CDR3 is TGCAGCGTTGTAAGGACAGAAGAACCTTACGAGCAGTACTTC. This encodes CSVVRTEEPYEQYF.

The chain links TRBV28 to TRBJ2-7; maybe TRBD1 (6 bases). Looked up from germline, CDR1 is MDHEN and CDR2 is SYDVKM. Trimming removed 5 bases from V and 0 bases from J, with 14 bases in between. This CDR3 has 15 amino acids. CDR3 DNA: TGTGCCAGCAGTACTACAGGGTGGAGCTCCTACGAGCAGTACTTC. Encoded protein: CASSTTGWSSYEQYF.

The J gene is TRBJ2-3, the V gene TRBV20-1; 7 nucleotides line up with TRBD2. This CDR3 spans 11 amino acids. The germline V gene encodes CDR1 DFQATT and CDR2 SNEGSKA (reference sequence). The trim removed 3 bases at V and 12 bases at J, leaving 6 bases unmatched. This CDR3 is CSASGLAAQYF. The CDR3 region has the DNA TGCAGTGCTAGTGGTCTAGCGGCCCAGTATTTT.

The table lists this clone with a count of one. CDR3 region: CASSRASGPPYNEQFF. CDR3 coding DNA: TGTGCCAGCAGCCGGGCTAGCGGGCCCCCCTACAATGAGCAGTTCTTC. The V call is TRBV14, the J call TRBJ2-1; 8 bases agree with TRBD2. Trimming cost V 4 bases and J 2 bases; bases outside gene matches: 7. Germline V CDR1 and CDR2: SGHDN, FVKESK. This CDR3 comprises 16 residues. Drawing the rest from reference TRBV14 and TRBJ2-1, the complete variable domain is EAGVTQFPSHSVIEKGQTVTLRCDPISGHDNLYWYRRVMGKEIKFLLHFVKESKQDESGMPNNRFLAERTGGTYSTLKVQPAELEDSGVYFCASSRASGPPYNEQFFGPGTRLTVL.

The rearrangement uses TRBV18 and TRBJ1-1; D is perhaps TRBD1 (6 bases). This CDR3 contains 13 residues. The germline V and J ends were trimmed by 5 bases and 1 base, with 8 bases remaining between them. Germline CDR1 and CDR2: KGHSH and LQKENI. Written as DNA, the CDR3 is TGTGCCAGCTCAGGGGGACAGAACACTGAAGCTTTCTTT. It specifies CASSGGQNTEAFF. Based on the CDR3 plus reference TRBV18 and TRBJ1-1, the full variable domain is NAGVMQNPRHLVRRRGQEARLRCSPMKGHSHVYWYRQLPEEGLKFMVYLQKENIIDESGMPKERFSAEFPKEGPSILRIQQVVRGDSAAYFCASSGGQNTEAFFGQGTRLTVV.

As for this clone: At one end, the junction sequence differs from germline, possibly due to a read error. The chain has TRBV7-2 and TRBJ2-5; the match to TRBD2 covers 16 bases. The CDR3 is 19 residues long. Germline CDR1 is SGHTA and CDR2 is FQGNSA. CDR3 sequence (DNA): TGTGCCAGCAGCTTACTCCCGGGACTAGCGGGGGGGTTCCAAAAGACCCAGTACTTC. The encoded protein is CASSLLPGLAGGFQKTQYF. The entire variable domain, with the rest obtained from reference TRBV7-2 and TRBJ2-5, is as follows: GAGVSQSPSNKVTEKGKDVELRCDPISGHTALYWYRQSLGQGLEFLIYFQGNSAPDKSGLPSDRFSAERTGGSVSTLTIQRTQQEDSAVYLCASSLLPGLAGGFQKTQYFGPGTRLLVL.

This sequence joins TRBV7-2 and TRBJ2-3, with D possibly being TRBD1 (5 bases). V was shortened by 7 bases and J by 1 base, with 15 bases between the two germline ends. The length of the CDR3 is 15 residues. Germline V gene data show CDR1 as SGHTA and CDR2 as FQGNSA. DNA for the CDR3: TGTGCCAGCATGCGCCAGGGAATGCGCACAGATACGCAGTATTTT. The encoded protein is CASMRQGMRTDTQYF. The complete variable domain, with remaining parts taken from reference TRBV7-2 and TRBJ2-3, reads GAGVSQSPSNKVTEKGKDVELRCDPISGHTALYWYRQSLGQGLEFLIYFQGNSAPDKSGLPSDRFSAERTGGSVSTLTIQRTQQEDSAVYLCASMRQGMRTDTQYFGPGTRLTVL.

This clone showed up just once. The V and J genes are TRBV2 and TRBJ2-5, with 10 bases fitting TRBD2. Germline-derived CDR1 and CDR2 are SNHLY and FYNNEI. Trimming at V came to 2 bases and at J to 3 bases, leaving 3 bases not matched to a gene. The CDR3 runs 15 residues. CDR3 loop: CASSEWLAGEETQYF. Written as DNA, the CDR3 is TGTGCCAGCAGTGAATGGCTAGCGGGGGAAGAGACCCAGTACTTC.

The CDR3 spells CASSRWLAGGDYNEQFF. The CDR3 DNA reads as TGTGCCAGCAGTCGGTGGTTGGCGGGGGGGGACTACAATGAGCAGTTCTTC. The chain links TRBV27 to TRBJ2-1; 9 bases line up with TRBD2. This CDR3 is 17 amino acids long. Per germline, CDR1 MNHEY and CDR2 SMNVEV (reference sequence). With V trimmed by 5 bases and J by 3 bases, 11 bases remained unmatched.

The CDR3 region is CASSRTGGGYEQYF. In nucleotides, the CDR3 is TGTGCCAGCAGTCGGACAGGGGGCGGCTACGAGCAGTACTTC. The chain is built from TRBV27 and TRBJ2-7, with 11 nucleotides matching TRBD1. V dropped 5 bases and J dropped 3; count of bases not matched to a gene: 3. There are 14 residues in the CDR3. Germline-derived CDR1 and CDR2 are MNHEY and SMNVEV (reference sequence).

The chain combines TRBV5-8 with TRBJ2-7; tentative D call: TRBD1 (5 bases). Germline CDR1 reads SGHTS; CDR2 reads YDEGEE. The CDR3 totals 15 residues. V was pared by 2 bases and J by 1 base, with 13 bases between. The DNA for the CDR3 is TGTGCCAGCAGCTTAGGACAAATAGGGTCCTACGAGCAGTACTTC. It specifies CASSLGQIGSYEQYF.

This clone occurred once. V is TRBV6-1 and J is TRBJ2-5, with 10 nucleotides matching TRBD2. J lost 1 base, V lost 4 bases, and 6 bases had no gene match. The CDR3 runs 16 residues. The V gene's germline CDR1 is MNHNS and CDR2 SASEGT. Here the CDR3 reads CASSVQAGGGQETQYF. CDR3 bases: TGTGCCAGCAGTGTACAAGCGGGGGGGGGCCAAGAGACCCAGTACTTC.

This clone has only one observation. The chain has TRBV11-3 and TRBJ1-1; D may be TRBD1 (5 bases). The ends were cut back, 2 bases at V and 5 bases at J, with 12 bases in the middle. Germline assignment: CDR1 SGHNT and CDR2 YENEEA. The CDR3 covers 14 residues. Here the CDR3 reads CASSLSAGVTEAFF. The CDR3 DNA sequence: TGTGCCAGCAGCTTATCGGCGGGGGTGACTGAAGCTTTCTTT.

This sequence joins TRBV5-1 and TRBJ2-1, with 8 bases lining up with TRBD2. Trimming removed 0 bases from V and 5 bases from J; junction bases left unmatched: 19. The CDR3 covers 20 residues. CDR1 is SGHRS and CDR2 is YFSETQ in the germline V gene. CDR3 DNA: TGCGCCAGCAGCTTGGGAATTTTGAAGCGGGGGAACAAAGCAGACAATGAGCAGTTCTTC. Amino acids: CASSLGILKRGNKADNEQFF.

The V call is TRBV11-3, the J call TRBJ2-1; 14 bases align to TRBD2. The CDR3 has 16 amino acids. Germline-derived CDR1 and CDR2 are SGHNT and YENEEA. Trimming took 5 bases from V and 9 from J; bases not matched to a gene: 9. DNA for the CDR3: TGTGCCAGCAGCCAACCGGGACTAGCGGGGGCCCGTGAGCAGTTCTTC. Amino acids: CASSQPGLAGAREQFF.